Shown below are 7 T cell receptor beta chains from a single sample sequenced in a study of T cell responses to AZD1222 COVID-19 vaccine. Produced via immunoSEQ multiplex PCR; TCRdb's table is partial and in-frame only. This table has about 110,000 clones, about nine tenths appearing once. The specimen was peripheral blood, collected on day 0 of AZD1222 vaccination. Source of these receptors: an adult in good health.

The chain employs TRBV5-6 and TRBJ1-5, with D possibly matching TRBD1 (5 bases). CDR1 and CDR2 (germline): SGHDT, YYEEEE. V gave up 4 bases and J gave up 7 bases, with 9 bases separating them. This CDR3 region has 12 residues. CDR3 sequence: CASSRGRQPQHF. The CDR3 nucleotides are TGTGCCAGCAGCCGGGGGAGGCAGCCCCAGCATTTT.

The chain recombines TRBV10-2 with TRBJ2-7; 7 nucleotides match TRBD2. V was clipped by 7 bases and J by 2 bases; unmatched bases: 5. The germline CDR1 and CDR2 sequences are WSHSY and SAAADI. This CDR3 region has 13 residues. CDR3 region: CASKRGQTYEQYF. The CDR3 DNA reads TGCGCCAGCAAGCGGGGCCAAACCTACGAGCAGTACTTC.

This clone was seen just once. The chain joins TRBV3-1 (or the pseudogene TRBV3-2) to TRBJ2-7, with TRBD1 identical over 7 bases. Germline CDR1 reads LGHDT; CDR2 reads YNNKEL (reference sequence). The CDR3 loop spans 14 amino acids. Losses at the gene ends were 4 bases for V and 6 bases for J; bases not matched to a gene: 9. As DNA, the CDR3 is TGTGCCAGCAGCCCCTCGGAAGGGGGCGGCGAGCAGTACTTC. This gives the protein CASSPSEGGGEQYF.

At least ten counts were recorded for this clone. CDR3 DNA sequence: TGTGCCATCAGTGTAGGGGGATCCTACGAGCAGTACTTC. It encodes CAISVGGSYEQYF. J is TRBJ2-7 and V is TRBV10-3; D perhaps matches TRBD1 (6 bases). Germline V gene sequence: CDR1 ENHRY, CDR2 SYGVKD. V was clipped by 4 bases and J by 1 base, with 8 bases between them. The CDR3 totals 13 residues.

The gene calls are TRBV5-1 and TRBJ2-1; 7 bases align to TRBD1. CDR3 length: 12 residues. The trim removed 4 bases at V and 7 bases at J, leaving 2 bases unmatched. CDR1 is SGHRS and CDR2 is YFSETQ in the germline V gene. The chain's CDR3 is CASSLQGNEQFF. The CDR3 DNA reads as TGCGCCAGCAGCCTACAGGGGAATGAGCAGTTCTTC.

CDR3 residues: CSVATSEVSYEQYF. CDR3 nucleotides: TGCAGCGTGGCGACTAGCGAGGTATCATACGAGCAGTACTTC. This chain uses TRBV29-1 with TRBJ2-7; 8 positions agree with TRBD2. CDR1 and CDR2 (germline): SQVTM, ANQGSEA. The J segment lost 4 bases and the V segment lost 6 bases, leaving 11 bases of the junction unmatched. The CDR3 runs to 14 residues.

CDR3 sequence: CASTPGTASSYEQYF. The CDR3 nucleotides are TGTGCCAGCACTCCCGGGACCGCCAGCTCCTACGAGCAGTACTTC. This chain links TRBV6-5 with TRBJ2-7, with D possibly called TRBD1 or TRBD2 (5 bases each). V lost 7 bases to trimming and J lost 0 bases, with 16 bases between them. This CDR3 has 15 amino acids. Germline lookup yields CDR1 MNHEY and CDR2 SVGAGI.